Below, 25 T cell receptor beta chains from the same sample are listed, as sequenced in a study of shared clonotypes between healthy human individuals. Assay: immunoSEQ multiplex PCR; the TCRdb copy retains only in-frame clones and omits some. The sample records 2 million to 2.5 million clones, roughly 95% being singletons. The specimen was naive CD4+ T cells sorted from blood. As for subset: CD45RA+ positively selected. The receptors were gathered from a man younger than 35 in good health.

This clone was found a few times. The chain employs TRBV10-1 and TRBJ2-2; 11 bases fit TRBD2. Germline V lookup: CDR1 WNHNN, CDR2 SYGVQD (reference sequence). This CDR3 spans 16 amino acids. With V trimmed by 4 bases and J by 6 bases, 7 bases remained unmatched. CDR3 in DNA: TGCGCCAGCAGTGGGGGACTAGCGGTTACCGCCGGGGAGCTGTTTTTT. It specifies CASSGGLAVTAGELFF.

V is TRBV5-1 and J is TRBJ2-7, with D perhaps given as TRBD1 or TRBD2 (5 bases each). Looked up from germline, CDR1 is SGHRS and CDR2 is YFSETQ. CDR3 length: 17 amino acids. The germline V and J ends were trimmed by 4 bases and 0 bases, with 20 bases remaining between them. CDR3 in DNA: TGCGCCAGCAGCACGGGGACCGGGTCGAAGAGCTCCTACGAGCAGTACTTC. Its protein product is CASSTGTGSKSSYEQYF. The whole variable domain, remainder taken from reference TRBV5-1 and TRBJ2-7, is KAGVTQTPRYLIKTRGQQVTLSCSPISGHRSVSWYQQTPGQGLQFLFEYFSETQRNKGNFPGRFSGRQFSNSRSEMNVSTLELGDSALYLCASSTGTGSKSSYEQYFGPGTRLTVT.

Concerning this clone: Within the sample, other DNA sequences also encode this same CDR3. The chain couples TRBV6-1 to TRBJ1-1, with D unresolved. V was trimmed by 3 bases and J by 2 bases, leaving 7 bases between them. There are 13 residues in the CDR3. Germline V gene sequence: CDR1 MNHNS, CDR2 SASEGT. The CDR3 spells CASSEAGNTEAFF. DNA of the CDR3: TGTGCCAGCAGTGAGGCAGGTAACACTGAAGCTTTCTTT.

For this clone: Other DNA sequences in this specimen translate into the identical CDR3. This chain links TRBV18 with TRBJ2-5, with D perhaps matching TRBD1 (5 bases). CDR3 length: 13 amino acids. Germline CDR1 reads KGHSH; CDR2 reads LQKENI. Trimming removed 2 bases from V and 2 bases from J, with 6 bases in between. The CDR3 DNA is TGTGCCAGCTCACCAGGGGCTCAAGAGACCCAGTACTTC. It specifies CASSPGAQETQYF. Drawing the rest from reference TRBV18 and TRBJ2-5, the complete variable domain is NAGVMQNPRHLVRRRGQEARLRCSPMKGHSHVYWYRQLPEEGLKFMVYLQKENIIDESGMPKERFSAEFPKEGPSILRIQQVVRGDSAAYFCASSPGAQETQYFGPGTRLLVL.

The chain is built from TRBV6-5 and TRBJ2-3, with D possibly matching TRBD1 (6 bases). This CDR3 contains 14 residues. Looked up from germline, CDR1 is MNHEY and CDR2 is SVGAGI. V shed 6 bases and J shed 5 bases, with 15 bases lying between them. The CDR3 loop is CASSPPQGLDTQYF. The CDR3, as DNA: TGTGCCAGCAGCCCACCACAGGGATTAGATACGCAGTATTTT.

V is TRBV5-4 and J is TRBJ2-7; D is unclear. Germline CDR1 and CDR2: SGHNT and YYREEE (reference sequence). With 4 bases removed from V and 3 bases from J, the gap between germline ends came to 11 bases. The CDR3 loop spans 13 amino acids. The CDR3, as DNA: TGTGCCAGCAGCGTTGAATCGATCTACGAGCAGTACTTC. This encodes CASSVESIYEQYF.

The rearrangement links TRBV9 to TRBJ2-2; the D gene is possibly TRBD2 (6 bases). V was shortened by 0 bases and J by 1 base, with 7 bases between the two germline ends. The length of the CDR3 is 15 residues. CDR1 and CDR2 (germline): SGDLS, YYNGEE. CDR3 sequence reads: CASSVVSGNTGELFF. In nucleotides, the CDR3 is TGTGCCAGCAGCGTAGTTAGCGGGAACACCGGGGAGCTGTTTTTT.

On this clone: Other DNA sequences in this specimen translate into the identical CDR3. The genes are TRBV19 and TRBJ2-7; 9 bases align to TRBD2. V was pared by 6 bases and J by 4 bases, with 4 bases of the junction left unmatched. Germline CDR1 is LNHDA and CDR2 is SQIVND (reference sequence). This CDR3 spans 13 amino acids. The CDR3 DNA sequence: TGTGCCAGTAGGGCGGGAGGGCTTTACGAGCAGTACTTC. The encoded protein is CASRAGGLYEQYF. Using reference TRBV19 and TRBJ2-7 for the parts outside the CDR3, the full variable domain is DGGITQSPKYLFRKEGQNVTLSCEQNLNHDAMYWYRQDPGQGLRLIYYSQIVNDFQKGDIAEGYSVSREKKESFPLTVTSAQKNPTAFYLCASRAGGLYEQYFGPGTRLTVT.

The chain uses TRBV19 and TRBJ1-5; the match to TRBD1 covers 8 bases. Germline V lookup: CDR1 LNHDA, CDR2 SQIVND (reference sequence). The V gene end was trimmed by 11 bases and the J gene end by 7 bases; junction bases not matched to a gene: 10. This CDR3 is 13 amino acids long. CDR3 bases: TGTGCCGTCCGACAGGGGCGGGGGCAGCCCCAGCATTTT. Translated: CAVRQGRGQPQHF.

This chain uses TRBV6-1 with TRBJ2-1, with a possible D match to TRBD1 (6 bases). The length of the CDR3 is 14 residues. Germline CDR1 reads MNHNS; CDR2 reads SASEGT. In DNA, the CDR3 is TGTGCGTCGCAGGGGTCTTACTCCTACAATGAGCAGTTCTTC. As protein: CASQGSYSYNEQFF.

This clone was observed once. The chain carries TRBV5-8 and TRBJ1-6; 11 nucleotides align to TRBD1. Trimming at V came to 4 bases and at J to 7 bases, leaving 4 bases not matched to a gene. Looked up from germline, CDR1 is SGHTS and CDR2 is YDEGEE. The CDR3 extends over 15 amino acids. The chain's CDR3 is CASSPRTGGNSPLHF. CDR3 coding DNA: TGTGCCAGCAGCCCGAGGACAGGGGGCAATTCACCCCTCCACTTT.

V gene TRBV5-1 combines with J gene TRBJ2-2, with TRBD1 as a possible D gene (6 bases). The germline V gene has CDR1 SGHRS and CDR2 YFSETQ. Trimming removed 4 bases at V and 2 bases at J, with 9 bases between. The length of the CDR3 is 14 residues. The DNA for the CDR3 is TGCGCCAGCAGCAAGGGACAAAACACCGGGGAGCTGTTTTTT. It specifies CASSKGQNTGELFF.

The CDR3 DNA sequence: TGCGCCAGCAGCGTACAGGGGGGTGAGGATACGCAGTATTTT. It codes for CASSVQGGEDTQYF. The rearrangement joins TRBV5-1 to TRBJ2-3, with 8 bases fitting TRBD1. With 4 bases clipped from V and 6 bases from J, the junction kept 7 bases outside the gene matches. CDR1 is SGHRS and CDR2 is YFSETQ in the germline V gene. The CDR3 spans 14 residues.

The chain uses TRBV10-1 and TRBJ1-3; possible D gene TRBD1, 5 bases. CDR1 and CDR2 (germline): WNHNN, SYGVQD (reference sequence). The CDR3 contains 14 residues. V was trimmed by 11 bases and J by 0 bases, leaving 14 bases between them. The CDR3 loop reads CAGGGGSSGNTIYF. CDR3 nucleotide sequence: TGCGCCGGTGGGGGGGGTTCCTCTGGAAACACCATATATTTT.

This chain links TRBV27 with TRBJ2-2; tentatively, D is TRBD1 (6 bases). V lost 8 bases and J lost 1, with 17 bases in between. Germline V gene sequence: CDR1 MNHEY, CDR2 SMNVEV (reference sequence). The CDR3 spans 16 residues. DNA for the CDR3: TGTGCCAGCTCTAGACCGGGACAATTGAACACCGGGGAGCTGTTTTTT. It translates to CASSRPGQLNTGELFF.

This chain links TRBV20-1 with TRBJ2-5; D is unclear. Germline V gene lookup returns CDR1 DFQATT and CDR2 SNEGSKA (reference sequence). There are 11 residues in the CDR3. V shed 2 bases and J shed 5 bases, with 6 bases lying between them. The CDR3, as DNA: TGCAGTGCTAGATCTCCGGAGACCCAGTACTTC. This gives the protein CSARSPETQYF.

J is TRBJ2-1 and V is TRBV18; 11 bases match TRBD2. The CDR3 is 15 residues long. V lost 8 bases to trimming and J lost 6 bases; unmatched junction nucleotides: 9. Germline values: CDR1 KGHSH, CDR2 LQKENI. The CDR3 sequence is CASGRLAGTLNEQFF. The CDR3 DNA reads TGTGCCAGCGGAAGACTAGCGGGAACTCTCAATGAGCAGTTCTTC.

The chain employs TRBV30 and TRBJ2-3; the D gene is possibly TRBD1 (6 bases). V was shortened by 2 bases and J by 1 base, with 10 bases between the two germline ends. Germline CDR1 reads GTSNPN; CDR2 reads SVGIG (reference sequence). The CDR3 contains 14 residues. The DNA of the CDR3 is TGTGCCTGGAGTCGGGACACAGGCACAGATACGCAGTATTTT. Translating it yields CAWSRDTGTDTQYF.

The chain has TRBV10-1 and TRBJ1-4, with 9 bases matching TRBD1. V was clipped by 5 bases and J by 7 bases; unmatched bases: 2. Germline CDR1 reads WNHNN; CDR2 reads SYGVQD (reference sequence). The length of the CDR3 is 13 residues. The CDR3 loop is CASSRTGVEKLFF. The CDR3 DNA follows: TGCGCCAGCAGTCGGACAGGGGTTGAAAAACTGTTTTTT.

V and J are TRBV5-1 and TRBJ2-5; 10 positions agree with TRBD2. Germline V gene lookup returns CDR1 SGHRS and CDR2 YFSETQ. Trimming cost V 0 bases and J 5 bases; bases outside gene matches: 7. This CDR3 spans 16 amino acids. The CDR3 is CASSLGTSGAGETQYF. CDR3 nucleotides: TGCGCCAGCAGCTTGGGGACTAGCGGCGCGGGGGAGACCCAGTACTTC.

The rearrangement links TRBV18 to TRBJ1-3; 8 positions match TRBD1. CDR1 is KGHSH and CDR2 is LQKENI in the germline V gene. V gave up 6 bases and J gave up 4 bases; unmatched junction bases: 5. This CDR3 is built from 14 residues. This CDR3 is CASSRGQGGNTIYF. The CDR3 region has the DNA TGTGCCAGCTCCCGAGGACAGGGAGGAAACACCATATATTTT. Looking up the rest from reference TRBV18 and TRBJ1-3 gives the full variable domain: NAGVMQNPRHLVRRRGQEARLRCSPMKGHSHVYWYRQLPEEGLKFMVYLQKENIIDESGMPKERFSAEFPKEGPSILRIQQVVRGDSAAYFCASSRGQGGNTIYFGEGSWLTVV.

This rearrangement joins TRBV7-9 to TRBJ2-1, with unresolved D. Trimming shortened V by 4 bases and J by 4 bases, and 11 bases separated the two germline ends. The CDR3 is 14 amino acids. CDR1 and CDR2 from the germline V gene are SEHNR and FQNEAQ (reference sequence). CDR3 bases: TGTGCCAGCAGCTCTCTCTCCATTTACAATGAGCAGTTCTTC. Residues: CASSSLSIYNEQFF.

CDR3 protein: CASSPLEGSYNEQFF. DNA for the CDR3: TGTGCCAGTAGTCCCCTGGAGGGAAGCTACAATGAGCAGTTCTTC. The chain joins TRBV19 to TRBJ2-1; D is possibly TRBD2 (6 bases). Per germline, CDR1 LNHDA and CDR2 SQIVND (reference sequence). Trimming pared 5 bases from V and 3 bases from J, leaving 14 bases between. The CDR3 covers 15 residues. Complete variable domain (other parts from reference TRBV19 and TRBJ2-1): DGGITQSPKYLFRKEGQNVTLSCEQNLNHDAMYWYRQDPGQGLRLIYYSQIVNDFQKGDIAEGYSVSREKKESFPLTVTSAQKNPTAFYLCASSPLEGSYNEQFFGPGTRLTVL.

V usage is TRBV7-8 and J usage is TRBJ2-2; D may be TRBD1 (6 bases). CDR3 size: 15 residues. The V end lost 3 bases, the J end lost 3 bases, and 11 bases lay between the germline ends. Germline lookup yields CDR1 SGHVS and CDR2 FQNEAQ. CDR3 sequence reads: CASSFPPGDTGELFF. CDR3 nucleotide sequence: TGTGCCAGCAGCTTCCCCCCAGGGGACACCGGGGAGCTGTTTTTT.

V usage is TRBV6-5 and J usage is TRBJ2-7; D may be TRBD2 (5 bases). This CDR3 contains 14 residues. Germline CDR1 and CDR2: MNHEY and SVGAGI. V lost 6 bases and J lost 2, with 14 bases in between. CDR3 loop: CASRRMDGAYEQYF. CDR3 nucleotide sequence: TGTGCCAGCAGGAGAATGGACGGGGCCTACGAGCAGTACTTC.